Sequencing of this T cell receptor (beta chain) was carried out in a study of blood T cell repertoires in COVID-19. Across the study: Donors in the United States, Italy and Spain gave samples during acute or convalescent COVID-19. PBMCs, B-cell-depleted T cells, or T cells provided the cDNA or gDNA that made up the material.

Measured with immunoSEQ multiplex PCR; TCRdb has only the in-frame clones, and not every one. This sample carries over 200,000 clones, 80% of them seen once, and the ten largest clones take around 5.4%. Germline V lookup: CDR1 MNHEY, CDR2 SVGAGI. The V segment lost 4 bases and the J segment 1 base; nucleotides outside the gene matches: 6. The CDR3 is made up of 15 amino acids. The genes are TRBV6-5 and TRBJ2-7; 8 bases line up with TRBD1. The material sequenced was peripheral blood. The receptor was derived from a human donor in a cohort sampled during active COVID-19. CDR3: CASSSRTGFSYEQYF. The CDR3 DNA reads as TGTGCCAGCAGTTCCCGGACAGGGTTTTCCTACGAGCAGTACTTC.